This T cell receptor (beta chain) stems from a study of sequential checkpoint blockade in melanoma. Overall study context: Randomization was 1:1 between first-line nivolumab→ipilimumab and ipilimumab→nivolumab. Maintenance nivolumab came after either treatment sequence.

Between the trimmed V and J ends, which lost 2 bases and 0 bases, there was a span of 5 bases. The CDR3 loop spans 14 amino acids. From germline, CDR1 is SEHNR and CDR2 FQNEAQ (reference sequence). Treatment noted: randomized to nivolumab then ipilimumab (arm A) or the reverse (arm B). DNA-damaging chemotherapy had not been given to any patient beforehand. Sorted cells were live CD3+CD8+, lacking CD19 and CD56, from PBMCs. The data were produced by immunoSEQ multiplex PCR, yet TCRdb's version contains in-frame clones alone and is incomplete. Among 13,000 or so clones listed, approximately 78% were seen once.

The rearrangement uses TRBV7-9 and TRBJ1-3; unclear D gene. The receptor was isolated from a human donor with melanoma. Sequenced here: CD8+ T cells sorted from blood (inferred from file names), sampled from a patient given nivolumab and ipilimumab in sequence. DNA of the CDR3: TGTGCCAGCAGCTTAATTAGCTCTGGAAACACCATATATTTT. Translated, it gives CASSLISSGNTIYF.